The T cell receptor (beta chain) under discussion was sequenced for a study of beta chain features in type 1 diabetes. At the level of the study: No age, gender or cell yield differences were seen between patients and healthy donors. Whole-study findings and limits: A moderate, significant TCRB CDR3 shortening appeared in type 1 diabetes across four CD4+ subsets. The VDJ junctions of type 1 diabetes patients carried fewer insertions and more deletions. Cells carrying high TCR expression could end up over-represented when cDNA is sequenced. With patients and controls alike, PCR might favor shorter templates to an equal degree.

The ends were cut back, 1 base at V and 3 bases at J, with 5 bases in the middle. Germline lookup yields CDR1 MNHNS and CDR2 SASEGT. This CDR3 spans 13 amino acids. The entirety of the isolated RNA underwent reverse transcription, so expressed TCRB transcripts were sequenced. Here immunoSEQ multiplex PCR was the method, and the copy in TCRdb shows in-frame clones only, minus some. This table has under 70,000 clones, 50% to 75% appearing once. This clone showed up just once. Its antigen is unknown. The rearrangement joins TRBV6-1 to TRBJ2-3; D uncertain. Sequencing input: stem cell memory CD4+ T cells from blood. This TCR came from a woman aged 25 to 45 with type 1 diabetes. In nucleotides, the CDR3 is TGTGCCAGCAGTGAAGTTCGTACAGATACGCAGTATTTT. It translates to CASSEVRTDTQYF.